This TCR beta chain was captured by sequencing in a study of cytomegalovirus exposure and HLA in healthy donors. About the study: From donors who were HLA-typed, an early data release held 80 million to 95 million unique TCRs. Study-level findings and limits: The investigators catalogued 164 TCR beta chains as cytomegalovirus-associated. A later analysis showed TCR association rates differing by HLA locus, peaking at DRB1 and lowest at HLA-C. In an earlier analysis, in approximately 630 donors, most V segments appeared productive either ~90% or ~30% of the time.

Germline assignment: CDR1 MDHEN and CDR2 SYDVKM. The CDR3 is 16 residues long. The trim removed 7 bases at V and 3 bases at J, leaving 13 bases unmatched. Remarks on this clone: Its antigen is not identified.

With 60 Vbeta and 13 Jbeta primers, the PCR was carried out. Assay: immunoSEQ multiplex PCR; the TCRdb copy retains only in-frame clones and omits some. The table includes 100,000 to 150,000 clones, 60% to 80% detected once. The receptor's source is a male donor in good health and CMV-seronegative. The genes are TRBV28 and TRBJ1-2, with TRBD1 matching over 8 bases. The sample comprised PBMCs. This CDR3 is CASIGPLQGEDYGYTF. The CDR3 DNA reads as TGTGCCAGCATCGGCCCCCTACAGGGGGAGGACTATGGCTACACCTTC.